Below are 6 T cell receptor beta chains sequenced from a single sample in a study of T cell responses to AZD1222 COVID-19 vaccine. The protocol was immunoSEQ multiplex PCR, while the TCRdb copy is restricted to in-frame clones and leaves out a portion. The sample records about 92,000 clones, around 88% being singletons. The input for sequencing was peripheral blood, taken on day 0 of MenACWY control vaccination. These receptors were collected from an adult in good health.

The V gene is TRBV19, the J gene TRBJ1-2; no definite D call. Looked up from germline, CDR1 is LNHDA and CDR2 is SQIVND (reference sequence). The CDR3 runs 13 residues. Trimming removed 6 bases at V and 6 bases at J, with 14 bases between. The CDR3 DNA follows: TGTGCCAGTAGCACCGGAGCCCCGCATGGCTACACCTTC. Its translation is CASSTGAPHGYTF.

CDR3 loop: CSVIIGLAVSQETQYF. CDR3 DNA: TGCAGCGTCATTATCGGACTAGCCGTTTCTCAAGAGACCCAGTACTTC. The chain links TRBV29-1 to TRBJ2-5, with 8 positions matching TRBD2. With V trimmed by 6 bases and J by 2 bases, 14 bases remained unmatched. The CDR3 contains 16 residues. CDR1 is SQVTM, CDR2 ANQGSEA, per germline.

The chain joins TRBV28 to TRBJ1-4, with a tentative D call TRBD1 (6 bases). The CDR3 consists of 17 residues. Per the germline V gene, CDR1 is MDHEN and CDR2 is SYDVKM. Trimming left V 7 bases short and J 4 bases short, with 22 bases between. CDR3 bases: TGTGCCAGCATCACAGGGACCACAGGGCGCCATAATGAAAAACTGTTTTTT. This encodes CASITGTTGRHNEKLFF.

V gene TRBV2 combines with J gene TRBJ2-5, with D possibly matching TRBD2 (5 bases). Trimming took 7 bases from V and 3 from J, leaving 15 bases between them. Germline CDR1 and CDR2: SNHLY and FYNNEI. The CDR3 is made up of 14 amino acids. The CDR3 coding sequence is TGTGCCAGCATTTTAACGGGGAACAAAGAGACCCAGTACTTC. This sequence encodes CASILTGNKETQYF.

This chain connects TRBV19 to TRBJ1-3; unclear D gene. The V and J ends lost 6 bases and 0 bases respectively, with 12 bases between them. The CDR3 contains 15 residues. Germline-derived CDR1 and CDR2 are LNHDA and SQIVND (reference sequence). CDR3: CASRPVYSSGNTIYF. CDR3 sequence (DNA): TGTGCCAGTAGACCGGTCTACAGCTCTGGAAACACCATATATTTT.

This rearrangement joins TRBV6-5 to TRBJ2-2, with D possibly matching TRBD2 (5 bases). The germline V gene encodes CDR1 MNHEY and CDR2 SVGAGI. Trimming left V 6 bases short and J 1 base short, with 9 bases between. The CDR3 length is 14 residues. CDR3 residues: CASRGSLNTGELFF. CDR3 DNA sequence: TGTGCCAGCAGGGGGAGCCTGAACACCGGGGAGCTGTTTTTT.